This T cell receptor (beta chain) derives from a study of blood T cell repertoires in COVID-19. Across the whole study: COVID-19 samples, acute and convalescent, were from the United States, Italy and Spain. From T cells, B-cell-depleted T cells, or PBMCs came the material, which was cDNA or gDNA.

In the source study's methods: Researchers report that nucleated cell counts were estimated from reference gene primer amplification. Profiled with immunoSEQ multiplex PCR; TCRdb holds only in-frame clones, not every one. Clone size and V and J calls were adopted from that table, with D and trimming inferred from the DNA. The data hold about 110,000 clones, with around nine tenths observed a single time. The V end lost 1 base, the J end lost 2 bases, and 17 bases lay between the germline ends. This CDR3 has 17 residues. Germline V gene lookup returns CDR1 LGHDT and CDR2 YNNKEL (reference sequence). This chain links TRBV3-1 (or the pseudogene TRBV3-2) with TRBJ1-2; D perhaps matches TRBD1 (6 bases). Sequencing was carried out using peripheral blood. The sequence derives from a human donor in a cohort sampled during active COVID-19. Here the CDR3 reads CASSQALDSRQNYGYTF. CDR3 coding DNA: TGTGCCAGCAGCCAAGCCCTGGACAGTAGACAGAACTATGGCTACACCTTC.